These T cell receptor beta chains were read from a single sample in a study of blood T cell repertoires in COVID-19. Profiling relied on immunoSEQ multiplex PCR, and the TCRdb table lists in-frame clones only, not all of them. Of approximately 320,000 clones detected, roughly 91% appear once; the ten largest clones hold more than 9.5%. Sequenced: peripheral blood. The receptors were gathered from a woman in her 30s with COVID-19, enrolled during active disease. Both conserved end residues are part of each CDR3. Fields, in order: CDR3 length, V gene, D gene, J gene, clone size, CDR3 DNA, CDR3 protein. The D gene is left open where the match is weak. Clone size is not always given. Where it is, it says once, few, many or a class for expanded clones.

len: 14
v_gene: TRBV3-1/TRBV3-2
d_gene: NA
j_gene: TRBJ1-2
abundance: NA
CDR3nt: TGTGCCAGCAGCCAAGGGCGGGGGTTGAGTGGCTACACCTTC
CDR3aa: CASSQGRGLSGYTF

len: 11
v_gene: TRBV7-8
d_gene: NA
j_gene: TRBJ1-2
abundance: NA
CDR3nt: TGTGCCAGCAGCCATGGTGCGGCCCTTACCTTC
CDR3aa: CASSHGAALTF

len: 14
v_gene: TRBV19
d_gene: TRBD1
j_gene: TRBJ1-1
abundance: few
CDR3nt: TGTGCCAGTAGAATCAGTCACAGGGGGATGGAAACTTTCTTT
CDR3aa: CASRISHRGMETFF

len: 16
v_gene: TRBV18
d_gene: TRBD2
j_gene: TRBJ2-5
abundance: NA
CDR3nt: TGTGCCAGCTCACCAGCGAGCGGGGGGCTCCAAGAGACCCAGTACTTC
CDR3aa: CASSPASGGLQETQYF

len: 13
v_gene: TRBV4-1
d_gene: NA
j_gene: TRBJ1-1
abundance: NA
CDR3nt: TGCGCCAGCAGCCCCAGCGCCGGGATCCGAGCTTTCTTT
CDR3aa: CASSPSAGIRAFF

len: 14
v_gene: TRBV10-3
d_gene: NA
j_gene: TRBJ2-2
abundance: NA
CDR3nt: TGTGCCATCAGTCAGGGGCTCAACACCGGGGAGCTGTTTTTT
CDR3aa: CAISQGLNTGELFF

len: 15
v_gene: TRBV5-1
d_gene: NA
j_gene: TRBJ1-1
abundance: NA
CDR3nt: TGCGCCAGCAGCTTGGGTCAGGGGATTTACACTGAAGCTTTCTTT
CDR3aa: CASSLGQGIYTEAFF

len: 15
v_gene: TRBV28
d_gene: NA
j_gene: TRBJ1-3
abundance: NA
CDR3nt: TGTGCCAGCAGTCGAGCGGACTCCCTTGGAAACACCATATATTTT
CDR3aa: CASSRADSLGNTIYF

len: 12
v_gene: TRBV5-5
d_gene: NA
j_gene: TRBJ1-2
abundance: NA
CDR3nt: TGTGCCAGCAGCTGGACGGGAAATGGCTACACCTTC
CDR3aa: CASSWTGNGYTF

len: 18
v_gene: TRBV5-1
d_gene: TRBD2
j_gene: TRBJ2-7
abundance: NA
CDR3nt: TGCGCCAGCAGCTTGGGCAGCACTAGCGGGGGGGCGTATGGCGAGCAGTACTTC
CDR3aa: CASSLGSTSGGAYGEQYF

len: 15
v_gene: TRBV6-1
d_gene: TRBD1
j_gene: TRBJ1-1
abundance: once
CDR3nt: TGTGCCAGCAGTGAAAGAAACAGGGGGAACACTGAAGCTTTCTTT
CDR3aa: CASSERNRGNTEAFF

len: 14
v_gene: TRBV24-1
d_gene: NA
j_gene: TRBJ2-3
abundance: NA
CDR3nt: TGTGCCACCAGTGATTTTCGGCAGGCAGATACGCAGTATTTT
CDR3aa: CATSDFRQADTQYF

len: 13
v_gene: TRBV12-3/TRBV12-4
d_gene: TRBD2
j_gene: TRBJ2-1
abundance: NA
CDR3nt: TGTGCCAGCAGCTCAACTAGCGGGGGGTTAGGGTTCTTC
CDR3aa: CASSSTSGGLGFF

len: 17
v_gene: TRBV5-5
d_gene: NA
j_gene: TRBJ1-2
abundance: once
CDR3nt: TGTGCCAGCAGCCTCAGTTTGGGGGGAGCCCGATTGTATGGCTACACCTTC
CDR3aa: CASSLSLGGARLYGYTF

len: 12
v_gene: TRBV25-1
d_gene: NA
j_gene: TRBJ1-3
abundance: NA
CDR3nt: TGTGCCAGCAGTAAACAGGGAAACACCATATATTTT
CDR3aa: CASSKQGNTIYF

len: 14
v_gene: TRBV23-1
d_gene: NA
j_gene: TRBJ1-1
abundance: few
CDR3nt: TGCGCCAGCAGTCAATCGGAGCCTAGCACTGAAGCTTTCTTT
CDR3aa: CASSQSEPSTEAFF

len: 16
v_gene: TRBV18
d_gene: NA
j_gene: TRBJ1-1
abundance: NA
CDR3nt: TGTGCCAGCGCCCCGCCTAGACCGGGGTCTTTCACTGAAGCTTTCTTT
CDR3aa: CASAPPRPGSFTEAFF

len: 13
v_gene: TRBV6-1
d_gene: NA
j_gene: TRBJ1-2
abundance: NA
CDR3nt: TGTGCCAGCAGTGAAGGGACAGAACATGGCTACACCTTC
CDR3aa: CASSEGTEHGYTF

len: 14
v_gene: TRBV7-9
d_gene: NA
j_gene: TRBJ1-3
abundance: NA
CDR3nt: TGTGCCAGCAGCCCAGCGGGACAAGGAAACACCATATATTTT
CDR3aa: CASSPAGQGNTIYF

len: 14
v_gene: TRBV27
d_gene: TRBD1
j_gene: TRBJ1-6
abundance: NA
CDR3nt: TGTGCCAGCAGTAAGGGGGCTATCAATTCACCCCTCCACTTT
CDR3aa: CASSKGAINSPLHF

len: 13
v_gene: TRBV27
d_gene: NA
j_gene: TRBJ1-6
abundance: NA
CDR3nt: TGTGCCAGCATGGCGGACTATAATTCACCCCTCCACTTT
CDR3aa: CASMADYNSPLHF

len: 13
v_gene: TRBV14
d_gene: NA
j_gene: TRBJ1-2
abundance: NA
CDR3nt: TGTGCCAGCAGCCACGCCAGGGGTAATGGCTACACCTTC
CDR3aa: CASSHARGNGYTF

len: 17
v_gene: TRBV5-1
d_gene: TRBD2
j_gene: TRBJ2-5
abundance: NA
CDR3nt: TGCGCCAGCAGCTTGTTTGCCCAGCGGGGGGCCGGAGAGACCCAGTACTTC
CDR3aa: CASSLFAQRGAGETQYF

len: 14
v_gene: TRBV30
d_gene: NA
j_gene: TRBJ2-5
abundance: NA
CDR3nt: TGTGCCTGCCACTATAGCGGAGTAAAAGAGACCCAGTACTTC
CDR3aa: CACHYSGVKETQYF

len: 16
v_gene: TRBV5-4
d_gene: TRBD2
j_gene: TRBJ2-3
abundance: NA
CDR3nt: TGTGCCAGCAGCCGCCGGGCTAGCGGAAGCACAGATACGCAGTATTTT
CDR3aa: CASSRRASGSTDTQYF

len: 16
v_gene: TRBV25-1
d_gene: NA
j_gene: TRBJ1-2
abundance: NA
CDR3nt: TGTGCCAGCAGTGAGCCTTCGACAGTCCAGAGAGATGGCTACACCTTC
CDR3aa: CASSEPSTVQRDGYTF

len: 11
v_gene: TRBV3-1/TRBV3-2
d_gene: NA
j_gene: TRBJ2-1
abundance: NA
CDR3nt: TGTGCCAGCAGCCAATACGGGGAGCAGTTCTTC
CDR3aa: CASSQYGEQFF

len: 12
v_gene: TRBV20-1
d_gene: NA
j_gene: TRBJ1-5
abundance: NA
CDR3nt: TGCAGTGCTAGTCCCAGGAATCAGCCCCAGCATTTT
CDR3aa: CSASPRNQPQHF

len: 14
v_gene: TRBV5-4
d_gene: TRBD1
j_gene: TRBJ2-7
abundance: NA
CDR3nt: TGTGCCAGCAGCTTGGGGGACAGGGGCTACGAGCAGTACTTC
CDR3aa: CASSLGDRGYEQYF

len: 17
v_gene: TRBV7-8
d_gene: NA
j_gene: TRBJ2-7
abundance: NA
CDR3nt: TGTGCCAGCAGCTCCTTTTGGACAGATCAAACAACCGACGAGCAGTACTTC
CDR3aa: CASSSFWTDQTTDEQYF

len: 15
v_gene: TRBV6-5
d_gene: NA
j_gene: TRBJ2-1
abundance: NA
CDR3nt: TGTGCCAGCGGGGGAGGGGGGGGCGACTACAATGAGCAGTTCTTC
CDR3aa: CASGGGGGDYNEQFF

len: 18
v_gene: TRBV4-2
d_gene: TRBD1
j_gene: TRBJ1-2
abundance: NA
CDR3nt: TGTGCCAGCAGCCAAGACGCATCGGGGACAGGGGGCTCCTATGGCTACACCTTC
CDR3aa: CASSQDASGTGGSYGYTF

len: 15
v_gene: TRBV30
d_gene: TRBD1
j_gene: TRBJ1-5
abundance: NA
CDR3nt: TGTGCCTGGAGTGGGGACAGGGTAAGGGGTCAGCCCCAGCATTTT
CDR3aa: CAWSGDRVRGQPQHF

len: 14
v_gene: TRBV29-1
d_gene: NA
j_gene: TRBJ2-1
abundance: few
CDR3nt: TGCAGCGTTGATGGGGCAGGGGGACTCTATGAGCAGTTCTTC
CDR3aa: CSVDGAGGLYEQFF

len: 15
v_gene: TRBV6-6
d_gene: TRBD1
j_gene: TRBJ1-5
abundance: NA
CDR3nt: TGTGCCAGCAGTAGGGACAGGGGTTCTGATCAGCCCCAGCATTTT
CDR3aa: CASSRDRGSDQPQHF

len: 15
v_gene: TRBV19
d_gene: TRBD1
j_gene: TRBJ1-2
abundance: NA
CDR3nt: TGTGCCAGTAGCCCCGGACAGGGGCCTTACTATGGCTACACCTTC
CDR3aa: CASSPGQGPYYGYTF

len: 15
v_gene: TRBV11-2
d_gene: TRBD2
j_gene: TRBJ2-4
abundance: NA
CDR3nt: TGTGCCAGCAGCTCGACTAGCGGGGGATCAGACATTCAGTACTTC
CDR3aa: CASSSTSGGSDIQYF

len: 16
v_gene: TRBV11-2
d_gene: TRBD2
j_gene: TRBJ2-3
abundance: NA
CDR3nt: TGTGCCAGCCGATCAATAAGCGGGGGGGCGGAGAATACGCAGTATTTT
CDR3aa: CASRSISGGAENTQYF

len: 16
v_gene: TRBV24-1
d_gene: TRBD2
j_gene: TRBJ2-1
abundance: NA
CDR3nt: TGTGCCACCAGCCCTTGGGCGGGGGGGTCCTACAATGAGCAGTTCTTC
CDR3aa: CATSPWAGGSYNEQFF

len: 15
v_gene: TRBV11-3
d_gene: TRBD1
j_gene: TRBJ2-2
abundance: NA
CDR3nt: TGTGCCAGCAGCTTAGATCGAGCGGGACAGGGGATACTGTTTTTT
CDR3aa: CASSLDRAGQGILFF

len: 14
v_gene: TRBV6-5
d_gene: TRBD1
j_gene: TRBJ1-5
abundance: NA
CDR3nt: TGTGCCAGCAAACAACAGGGGGCCCGTCAGCCCCAGCATTTT
CDR3aa: CASKQQGARQPQHF

len: 14
v_gene: TRBV28
d_gene: TRBD1
j_gene: TRBJ2-7
abundance: NA
CDR3nt: TGTGCCAGCAGTTACAGGGGGAAAGAGAACCGGCAGTACTTC
CDR3aa: CASSYRGKENRQYF

len: 13
v_gene: TRBV4-1
d_gene: TRBD1
j_gene: TRBJ1-5
abundance: NA
CDR3nt: TGCGCCAGCAGTGACAGGGTGGGTCAGCCCCAGCATTTT
CDR3aa: CASSDRVGQPQHF

len: 15
v_gene: TRBV10-2
d_gene: NA
j_gene: TRBJ2-2
abundance: NA
CDR3nt: TGCGCCAGCAGTTGGTCTGGTGGAGGCACCGGGGAGCTGTTTTTT
CDR3aa: CASSWSGGGTGELFF

len: 13
v_gene: TRBV5-1
d_gene: NA
j_gene: TRBJ1-1
abundance: NA
CDR3nt: TGCGCCAGCTCCGACAGGATGAACACTGAAGCTTTCTTT
CDR3aa: CASSDRMNTEAFF

len: 13
v_gene: TRBV29-1
d_gene: TRBD2
j_gene: TRBJ2-7
abundance: NA
CDR3nt: TGCAGCGCTGTTGGGCTAGCGGGGTACGAGCAGTACTTC
CDR3aa: CSAVGLAGYEQYF

len: 15
v_gene: TRBV18
d_gene: NA
j_gene: TRBJ1-5
abundance: NA
CDR3nt: TGTGCCAGCTCACCACCGGGAGGCGGAGATCAGCCCCAGCATTTT
CDR3aa: CASSPPGGGDQPQHF

len: 14
v_gene: TRBV7-9
d_gene: NA
j_gene: TRBJ1-1
abundance: NA
CDR3nt: TGTGCCAGCAGCTTAATCCAGGGGCAAACTGAAGCTTTCTTT
CDR3aa: CASSLIQGQTEAFF

len: 12
v_gene: TRBV28
d_gene: NA
j_gene: TRBJ1-1
abundance: NA
CDR3nt: TGTGCCAGCGCCGACTTGAGCACTGAAGCTTTCTTT
CDR3aa: CASADLSTEAFF

len: 15
v_gene: TRBV6-5
d_gene: NA
j_gene: TRBJ1-3
abundance: once
CDR3nt: TGTGCCAGCAGGGAGTATCGTCTCTCTGGAAACACCATATATTTT
CDR3aa: CASREYRLSGNTIYF

len: 15
v_gene: TRBV5-4
d_gene: TRBD1
j_gene: TRBJ1-2
abundance: NA
CDR3nt: TGTGCCAGCAGCCAGGGGACAGAGTTATTCTATGGCTACACCTTC
CDR3aa: CASSQGTELFYGYTF

len: 13
v_gene: TRBV18
d_gene: NA
j_gene: TRBJ1-1
abundance: NA
CDR3nt: TGTGCCACCTCGCCGAGGGCGGGCACTGAAGCTTTCTTT
CDR3aa: CATSPRAGTEAFF

len: 13
v_gene: TRBV21-1
d_gene: NA
j_gene: TRBJ1-2
abundance: NA
CDR3nt: TGCGAGGCAGGGGGTAACTTAGGGTATGGCTACACCTTC
CDR3aa: CEAGGNLGYGYTF

len: 13
v_gene: TRBV10-3
d_gene: NA
j_gene: TRBJ2-7
abundance: NA
CDR3nt: TGTGCCATTGGGGGACTGCAGGGGGGCGAGCAGTACTTC
CDR3aa: CAIGGLQGGEQYF

len: 14
v_gene: TRBV2
d_gene: TRBD2
j_gene: TRBJ2-7
abundance: NA
CDR3nt: TGTGCCAGCAGTTTTGTCCAGCGGGGCTACGAGCAGTACTTC
CDR3aa: CASSFVQRGYEQYF